These 2 T cell receptor beta chains were sequenced from one sample in a study of Ad26.COV2.S vaccination and SARS-CoV-2 variants. As for treatment: some 20 received Ad26.COV2.S at low or high dose, single or two shots; about 5 received placebo; per-sample allocation not given. Samples analyzed were those drawn on day 63 after the first vaccine or placebo injection. TCRdb's table, derived via immunoSEQ multiplex PCR, lists solely in-frame clones and lacks some. This sample carries approximately 360,000 clones, approximately 83% of them seen once, and the ten largest clones take about 7.1%. The sample was peripheral blood, taken in a trial of Ad26.COV2.S vaccine versus placebo. These receptors were taken from a person aged 18-60 years who received the Ad26.COV2.S COVID-19 vaccine or a placebo.

J is TRBJ2-1 and V is TRBV19; unclear D gene. Trimming pared 6 bases from V and 0 bases from J, leaving 9 bases between. CDR1 LNHDA and CDR2 SQIVND come from the germline V gene (reference sequence). The CDR3 runs to 14 residues. The CDR3 reads CASRRRSSYNEQFF. CDR3 DNA: TGTGCCAGTAGAAGAAGGAGCTCCTACAATGAGCAGTTCTTC.

V gene TRBV6-6 combines with J gene TRBJ1-5; 7 nucleotides agree with TRBD1. This CDR3 has 15 residues. CDR1 and CDR2 from the germline V gene are MNHNY and SVGAGI (reference sequence). V was clipped by 6 bases and J by 3 bases; unmatched bases: 8. The CDR3 here is CASSYRGGANQPQHF. For the CDR3, the DNA is TGTGCCAGCAGCTACAGGGGAGGGGCCAATCAGCCCCAGCATTTT.